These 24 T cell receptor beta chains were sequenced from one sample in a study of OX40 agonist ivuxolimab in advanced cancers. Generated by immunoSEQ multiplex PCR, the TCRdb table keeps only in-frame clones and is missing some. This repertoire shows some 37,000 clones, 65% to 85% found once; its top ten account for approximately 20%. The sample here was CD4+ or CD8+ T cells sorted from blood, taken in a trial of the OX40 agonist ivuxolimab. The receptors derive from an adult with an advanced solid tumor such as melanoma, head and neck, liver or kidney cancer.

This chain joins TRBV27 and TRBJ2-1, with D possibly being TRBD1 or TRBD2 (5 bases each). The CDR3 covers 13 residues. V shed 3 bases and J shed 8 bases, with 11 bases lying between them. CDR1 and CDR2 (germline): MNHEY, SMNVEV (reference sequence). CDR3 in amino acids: CASSLWGTDEQFF. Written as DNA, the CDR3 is TGTGCCAGCAGTTTGTGGGGGACCGATGAGCAGTTCTTC.

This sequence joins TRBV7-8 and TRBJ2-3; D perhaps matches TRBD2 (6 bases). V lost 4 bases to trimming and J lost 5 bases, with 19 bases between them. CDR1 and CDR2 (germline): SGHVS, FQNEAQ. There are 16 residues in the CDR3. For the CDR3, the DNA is TGTGCCAGCAGCTCTCGGACCGGTTACGGGGGAGATACGCAGTATTTT. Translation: CASSSRTGYGGDTQYF.

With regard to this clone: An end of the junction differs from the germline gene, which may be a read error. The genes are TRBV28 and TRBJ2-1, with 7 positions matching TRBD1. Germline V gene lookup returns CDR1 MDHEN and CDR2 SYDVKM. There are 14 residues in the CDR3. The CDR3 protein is CATSRDRVTDEQFF. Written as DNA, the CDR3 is TGTGCCACCAGTCGAGACAGGGTCACTGATGAGCAGTTCTTC.

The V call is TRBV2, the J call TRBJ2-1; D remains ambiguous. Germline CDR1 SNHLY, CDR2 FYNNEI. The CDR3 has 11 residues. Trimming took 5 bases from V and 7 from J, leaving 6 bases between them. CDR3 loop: CASSPVNEQFF. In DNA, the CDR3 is TGTGCCAGCAGTCCCGTAAATGAGCAGTTCTTC.

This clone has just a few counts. CDR3 nucleotides: TGTGCCAGCAGCGTTACAAGTGGGGCCCTGAACACTGAAGCTTTCTTT. This codes for CASSVTSGALNTEAFF. V and J are TRBV9 and TRBJ1-1; D may be TRBD1 (5 bases). Looked up from germline, CDR1 is SGDLS and CDR2 is YYNGEE. V was clipped by 2 bases and J by 0 bases, with 14 bases between them. The CDR3 is 16 residues long.

CDR3 sequence reads: CASSYEQGVDEQYF. DNA for the CDR3: TGTGCCAGCAGTTATGAGCAGGGGGTGGACGAGCAGTACTTC. The V and J genes are TRBV6-5 and TRBJ2-7; 7 bases are shared with TRBD1. This CDR3 contains 14 residues. V lost 3 bases and J lost 5; bases outside the gene matches: 7. CDR1 MNHEY and CDR2 SVGAGI come from the germline V gene.

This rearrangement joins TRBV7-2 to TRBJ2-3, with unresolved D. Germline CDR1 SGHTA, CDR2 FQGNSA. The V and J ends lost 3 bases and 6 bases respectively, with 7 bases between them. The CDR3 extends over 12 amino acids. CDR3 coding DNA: TGTGCCAGCAGCTTCGGGTGGGATACGCAGTATTTT. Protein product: CASSFGWDTQYF.

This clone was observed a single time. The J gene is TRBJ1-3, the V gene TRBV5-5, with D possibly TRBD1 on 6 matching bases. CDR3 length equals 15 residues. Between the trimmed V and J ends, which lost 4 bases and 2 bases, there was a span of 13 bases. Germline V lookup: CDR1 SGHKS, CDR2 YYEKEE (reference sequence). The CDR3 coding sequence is TGTGCCAGCAGCCCGACCGGGACAACTGGAAACACCATATATTTT. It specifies CASSPTGTTGNTIYF. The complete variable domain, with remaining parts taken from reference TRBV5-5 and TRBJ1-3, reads DAGVTQSPTHLIKTRGQQVTLRCSPISGHKSVSWYQQVLGQGPQFIFQYYEKEERGRGNFPDRFSARQFPNYSSELNVNALLLGDSALYLCASSPTGTTGNTIYFGEGSWLTVV.

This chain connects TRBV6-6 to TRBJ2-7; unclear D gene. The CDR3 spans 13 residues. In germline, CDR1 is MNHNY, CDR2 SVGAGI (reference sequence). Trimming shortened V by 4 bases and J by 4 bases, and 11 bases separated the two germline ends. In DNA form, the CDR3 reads TGTGCCAGCAGTTTGCCAGGACGGTACGAGCAGTACTTC. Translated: CASSLPGRYEQYF.

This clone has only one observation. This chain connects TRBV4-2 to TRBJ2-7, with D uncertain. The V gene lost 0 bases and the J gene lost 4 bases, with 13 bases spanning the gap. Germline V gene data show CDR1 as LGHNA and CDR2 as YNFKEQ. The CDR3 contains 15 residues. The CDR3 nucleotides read TGTGCCAGCAGCCAAGAGTCGGAATTGTATTACGAGCAGTACTTC. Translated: CASSQESELYYEQYF.

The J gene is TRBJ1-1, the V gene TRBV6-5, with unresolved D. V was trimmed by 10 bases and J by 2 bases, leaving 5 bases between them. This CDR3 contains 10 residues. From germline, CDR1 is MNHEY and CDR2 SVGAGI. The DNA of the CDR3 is TGTGCCACCTCCAACACTGAAGCTTTCTTT. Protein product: CATSNTEAFF.

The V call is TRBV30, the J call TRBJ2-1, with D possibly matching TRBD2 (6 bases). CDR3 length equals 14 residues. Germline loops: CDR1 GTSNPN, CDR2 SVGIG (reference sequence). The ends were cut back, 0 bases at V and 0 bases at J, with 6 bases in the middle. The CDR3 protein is CAWSVGLSYNEQFF. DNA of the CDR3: TGTGCCTGGAGTGTGGGACTCTCCTACAATGAGCAGTTCTTC.

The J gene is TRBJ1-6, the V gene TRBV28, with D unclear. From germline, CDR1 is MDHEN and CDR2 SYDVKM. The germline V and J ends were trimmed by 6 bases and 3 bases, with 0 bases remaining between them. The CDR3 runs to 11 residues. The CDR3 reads CASSYNSPLHF. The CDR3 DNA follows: TGTGCCAGCAGCTATAATTCACCCCTCCACTTT. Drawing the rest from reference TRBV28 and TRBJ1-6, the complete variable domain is DVKVTQSSRYLVKRTGEKVFLECVQDMDHENMFWYRQDPGLGLRLIYFSYDVKMKEKGDIPEGYSVSREKKERFSLILESASTNQTSMYLCASSYNSPLHFGNGTRLTVT.

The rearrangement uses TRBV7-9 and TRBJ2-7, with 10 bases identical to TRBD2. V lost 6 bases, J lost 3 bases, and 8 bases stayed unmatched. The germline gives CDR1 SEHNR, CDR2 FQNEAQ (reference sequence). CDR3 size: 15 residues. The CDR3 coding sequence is TGTGCCAGCAGTTTCCATAGCGGGGGGCGCTACGAGCAGTACTTC. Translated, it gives CASSFHSGGRYEQYF.

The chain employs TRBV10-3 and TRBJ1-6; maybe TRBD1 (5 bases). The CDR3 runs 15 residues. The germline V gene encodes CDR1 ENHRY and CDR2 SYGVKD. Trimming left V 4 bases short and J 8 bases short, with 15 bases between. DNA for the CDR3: TGTGCCATCAGTGGGGACCTCAGCGGAGATTCACCCCTCCACTTT. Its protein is CAISGDLSGDSPLHF.

CDR3 in amino acids: CASSWGDPETQYF. CDR3 in DNA: TGCGCCAGCAGCTGGGGGGACCCCGAGACCCAGTACTTC. The genes are TRBV5-1 and TRBJ2-5; weak D call: TRBD2 (6 bases). This CDR3 region has 13 residues. The germline V gene has CDR1 SGHRS and CDR2 YFSETQ. Trimming took off 3 bases at V and 5 bases at J, with 11 bases between the two ends.

The CDR3 sequence is CASSQRGLLASTDTQYF. The CDR3 coding sequence is TGCGCCAGCAGCCAGCGGGGACTACTAGCAAGCACAGATACGCAGTATTTT. The chain recombines TRBV4-1 with TRBJ2-3; the match to TRBD2 covers 7 bases. This CDR3 comprises 17 residues. After removal of 3 bases from V and 0 bases from J, the junction contained 9 bases not matched to a gene. Germline lookup yields CDR1 MGHRA and CDR2 YSYEKL.

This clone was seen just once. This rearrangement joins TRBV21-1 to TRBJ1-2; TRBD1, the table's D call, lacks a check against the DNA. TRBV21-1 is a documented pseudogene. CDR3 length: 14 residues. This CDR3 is CASSKGSRDYGYTF. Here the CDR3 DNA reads TGTGCCAGCAGCAAAGGAAGCAGGGACTATGGCTACACCTTC.

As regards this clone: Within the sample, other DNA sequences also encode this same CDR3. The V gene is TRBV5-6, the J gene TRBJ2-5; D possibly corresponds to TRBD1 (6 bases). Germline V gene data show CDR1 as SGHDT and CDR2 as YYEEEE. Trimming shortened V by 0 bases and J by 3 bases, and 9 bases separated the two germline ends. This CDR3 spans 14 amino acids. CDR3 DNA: TGTGCCAGCAGCTTGGACAGGGCTGAAGAGACCCAGTACTTC. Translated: CASSLDRAEETQYF.

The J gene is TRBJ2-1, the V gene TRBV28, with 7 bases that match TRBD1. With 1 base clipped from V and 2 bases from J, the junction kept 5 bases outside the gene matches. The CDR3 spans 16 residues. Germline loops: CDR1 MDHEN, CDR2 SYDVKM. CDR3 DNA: TGTGCCAGCAGTTTATCAAGGGACAGCACCTACAATGAGCAGTTCTTC. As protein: CASSLSRDSTYNEQFF.

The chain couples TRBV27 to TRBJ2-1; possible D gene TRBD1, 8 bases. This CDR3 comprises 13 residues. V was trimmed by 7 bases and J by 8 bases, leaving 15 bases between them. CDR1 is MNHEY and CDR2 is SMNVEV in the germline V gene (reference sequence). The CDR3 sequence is CASTGQGGDEQFF. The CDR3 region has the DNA TGTGCCAGCACCGGACAGGGAGGGGATGAGCAGTTCTTC.

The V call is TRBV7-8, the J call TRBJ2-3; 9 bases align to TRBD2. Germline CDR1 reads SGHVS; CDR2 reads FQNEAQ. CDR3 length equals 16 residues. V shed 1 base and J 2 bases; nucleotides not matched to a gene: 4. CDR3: CASSLVASGITDTQYF. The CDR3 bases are TGTGCCAGCAGCTTAGTTGCTAGCGGGATCACAGATACGCAGTATTTT.

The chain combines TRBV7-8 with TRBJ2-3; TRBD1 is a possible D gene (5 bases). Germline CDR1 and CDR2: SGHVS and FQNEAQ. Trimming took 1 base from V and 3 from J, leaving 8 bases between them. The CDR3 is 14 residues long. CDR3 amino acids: CASSLVAGTDTQYF. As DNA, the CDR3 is TGTGCCAGCAGCTTAGTTGCAGGGACAGATACGCAGTATTTT.

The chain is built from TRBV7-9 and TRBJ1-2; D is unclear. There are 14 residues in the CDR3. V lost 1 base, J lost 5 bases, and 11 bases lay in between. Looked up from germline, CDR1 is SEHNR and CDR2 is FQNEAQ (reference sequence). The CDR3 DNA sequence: TGTGCCAGCAGCTTAGTCCCCGACGCATATGGCTACACCTTC. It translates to CASSLVPDAYGYTF.